The 25 T cell receptor beta chains presented below share a single source sample, sequenced in a study of blood T cells in healthy people across ages (dated by TCRdb to 2015 to 2017). To prepare the library, 5' RACE was applied. Sequencer: Illumina HiSeq 2500. A second PCR of about 6 to 11 cycles was performed with a sample-barcoded 5' primer and a J-beta primer mix. TCRdb ran its own pipeline on the public reads, namely fastp trimming at Q25 and MiXCR clone calling, and kept in-frame beta chains. Each entry is one CDR3 protein sequence, shown with its most common DNA and genes. The table for this sample lists about 670,000 distinct CDR3 sequences; 35% to 50% of them were counted only once. The ten largest make up around 32% of the sample. The sample was blood. These receptor sequences come from a man older than 75 in good health.

V usage is TRBV7-2 and J usage is TRBJ2-5; D is undetermined. The germline V and J ends were trimmed by 3 bases and 5 bases, with 10 bases remaining between them. The CDR3 is 13 amino acids. CDR1 is SGHTA, CDR2 FQGNSA, per germline. The CDR3 is CASSLGRTETQYF. Here the CDR3 DNA reads TGTGCCAGCAGCTTGGGCCGGACCGAGACCCAGTACTTC.

A few counts support this clonotype. The J gene is TRBJ1-2, the V gene TRBV6-6; TRBD1 might be the D (5 bases). This CDR3 has 16 residues. Trimming took off 6 bases at V and 0 bases at J, with 17 bases between the two ends. Germline V CDR1 and CDR2: MNHNY, SVGAGI (reference sequence). CDR3 coding DNA: TGTGCCAGCAGCCCGGGGCTGTTGTTAGCTAACTATGGCTACACCTTC. Residues: CASSPGLLLANYGYTF.

The genes are TRBV6-5 and TRBJ1-4; 7 bases align to TRBD1. V shed 7 bases, J shed 5 bases, and the junction held 10 bases outside the gene matches. Germline assignment: CDR1 MNHEY and CDR2 SVGAGI. The CDR3 spans 15 residues. Written as DNA, the CDR3 is TGTGCCAGCAACCTTACCGGGACAGTGAATGAAAAACTGTTTTTT. Protein sequence: CASNLTGTVNEKLFF.

The rearrangement joins TRBV29-1 to TRBJ1-4; D remains unclear. Germline assignment: CDR1 SQVTM and CDR2 ANQGSEA. Trimming took off 7 bases at V and 4 bases at J, with 13 bases between the two ends. The CDR3 has 13 residues. The CDR3 DNA follows: TGCAGCGCCCTGGGCCATCTTAATGAAAAACTGTTTTTT. Its translation: CSALGHLNEKLFF.

The chain employs TRBV5-1 and TRBJ1-2; no clear D. Deletions cut 4 bases from V and 2 bases from J, with 12 bases between. The CDR3 is 14 residues long. Germline CDR1 reads SGHRS; CDR2 reads YFSETQ. The CDR3, as DNA: TGCGCCAGCAGCCGGAGGAATCCGAACTATGGCTACACCTTC. It codes for CASSRRNPNYGYTF. Supplemented by reference TRBV5-1 and TRBJ1-2, the full variable domain reads KAGVTQTPRYLIKTRGQQVTLSCSPISGHRSVSWYQQTPGQGLQFLFEYFSETQRNKGNFPGRFSGRQFSNSRSEMNVSTLELGDSALYLCASSRRNPNYGYTFGSGTRLTVV.

This clonotype was counted a single time. CDR3 sequence reads: CASSLASRQNEQYF. Written as DNA, the CDR3 is TGCGCCAGCAGCTTGGCCTCTAGGCAGAATGAGCAGTACTTC. The V gene is TRBV5-1, the J gene TRBJ2-1; no clear D gene. Near its end, the DNA agrees better with TRBJ2-7, so the J call may be wrong. This CDR3 comprises 14 residues. Germline loops: CDR1 SGHRS, CDR2 YFSETQ.

This chain links TRBV30 with TRBJ1-2; D is uncertain. This CDR3 region has 13 residues. Germline V lookup: CDR1 GTSNPN, CDR2 SVGIG (reference sequence). V lost 1 base to trimming and J lost 5 bases, with 11 bases between them. The CDR3: CAWSGQAFYGYTF. As DNA, the CDR3 is TGTGCCTGGAGTGGGCAGGCTTTTTATGGCTACACCTTC.

This clonotype was recorded at least ten times. J is TRBJ2-6 and V is TRBV27; perhaps D is TRBD1 or TRBD2 (5 bases each). Per germline, CDR1 MNHEY and CDR2 SMNVEV (reference sequence). CDR3 length equals 17 residues. V was pared by 2 bases and J by 2 bases, with 13 bases between. The CDR3 nucleotides are TGTGCCAGCAGTTTAGGGGTGGTGGGGGCTGGGGCCAACGTCCTGACTTTC. It specifies CASSLGVVGAGANVLTF.

The chain carries TRBV10-3 and TRBJ2-3; D not resolved. This CDR3 is built from 13 residues. The ends were cut back, 8 bases at V and 5 bases at J, with 14 bases in the middle. Germline-derived CDR1 and CDR2 are ENHRY and SYGVKD. The CDR3 loop reads CAICNRTRDTQYF. The CDR3 coding sequence is TGTGCCATCTGTAACAGAACCAGAGATACGCAGTATTTT.

The chain uses TRBV14 and TRBJ1-2; D is perhaps TRBD1 (6 bases). Germline V lookup: CDR1 SGHDN, CDR2 FVKESK. The CDR3 sequence is 13 residues long. V lost 4 bases and J lost 3, with 9 bases in between. CDR3 nucleotide sequence: TGTGCCAGCAGCCCGGACAGATACTATGGCTACACCTTC. It encodes CASSPDRYYGYTF.

This clonotype has ten or more counts. V usage is TRBV11-1 and J usage is TRBJ2-1, with 7 bases lining up with TRBD2. This CDR3 contains 17 residues. Germline trimming cut 0 bases from V and 0 bases from J; bases unmatched to any gene: 5. Germline V gene lookup returns CDR1 SGHAT and CDR2 FQDESV (reference sequence). CDR3 loop: CASSLAPSGSSYNEQFF. The CDR3 DNA reads as TGTGCCAGCAGCTTAGCCCCTAGCGGAAGCTCCTACAATGAGCAGTTCTTC. The full variable domain, rest sourced from reference TRBV11-1 and TRBJ2-1, is EAEVAQSPRYKITEKSQAVAFWCDPISGHATLYWYRQILGQGPELLVQFQDESVVDDSQLPKDRFSAERLKGVDSTLKIQPAELGDSAMYLCASSLAPSGSSYNEQFFGPGTRLTVL.

The chain is built from TRBV7-8 and TRBJ2-3; TRBD2 aligns across 10 bases. J lost 2 bases, V lost 0 bases, and 8 bases had no gene match. CDR1 SGHVS and CDR2 FQNEAQ come from the germline V gene. The CDR3 contains 18 residues. Here the CDR3 reads CASSLALTTSGTTDTQYF. CDR3 DNA: TGTGCCAGCAGCTTAGCGCTTACAACTAGCGGGACCACAGATACGCAGTATTTT.

A note on this clonotype: At one boundary the junction diverges from the germline segment, which might be a read error. This chain uses TRBV29-1 with TRBJ1-2; TRBD1 agrees at 9 bases. From germline, CDR1 is SQVTM and CDR2 ANQGSEA. This CDR3 has 16 amino acids. CDR3 sequence: CSVGRDRVRSNHGYTF. CDR3 nucleotide sequence: TGCAGCGTTGGCAGGGACAGGGTGAGGTCTAACCATGGCTACACCTTC.

V is TRBV6-1 and J is TRBJ2-1, with TRBD2 matching 7 bases. Germline lookup yields CDR1 MNHNS and CDR2 SASEGT. J gave up 8 bases and V 2 bases, and 9 bases lay outside the gene matches. This CDR3 has 15 amino acids. Written as DNA, the CDR3 is TGTGCCAGCAGTGAACTTAGACTGGGAGGGGATGAGCAGTTCTTC. Protein sequence: CASSELRLGGDEQFF.

The chain employs TRBV28 and TRBJ2-1; 10 bases align to TRBD2. Germline-derived CDR1 and CDR2 are MDHEN and SYDVKM. The CDR3 is 15 amino acids. J was trimmed by 4 bases and V by 6 bases; bases with no gene match: 6. The CDR3, as DNA: TGTGCCAGCAGCAAGCAGCGGGGGGGGTACAATGAGCAGTTCTTC. This translates into CASSKQRGGYNEQFF.

The chain employs TRBV12-3 or TRBV12-4 and TRBJ2-5; D not certain. The V gene lost 6 bases and the J gene lost 2 bases, with 10 bases spanning the gap. The CDR3 contains 13 residues. This CDR3 reads CASRTDLQETQYF. The CDR3 coding sequence is TGTGCCAGCAGAACGGACCTACAAGAGACCCAGTACTTC.

This clonotype was counted between two and nine times. The gene calls are TRBV7-9 and TRBJ2-5, with 8 positions matching TRBD1. Germline CDR1 is SEHNR and CDR2 is FQNEAQ (reference sequence). The CDR3 totals 14 residues. The J segment lost 11 bases and the V segment lost 4 bases, leaving 12 bases of the junction unmatched. Here the CDR3 reads CASSWGQAANEQYF. CDR3 coding DNA: TGTGCCAGCAGCTGGGGACAGGCCGCCAATGAGCAGTACTTC.

V gene TRBV2 combines with J gene TRBJ1-1; D might be TRBD1 (6 bases). The CDR3 is 13 residues long. Germline CDR1 reads SNHLY; CDR2 reads FYNNEI. Trimming left V 10 bases short and J 0 bases short, with 12 bases between. In DNA form, the CDR3 reads TGTGCCACCACCGGGGACATGAACACTGAAGCTTTCTTT. It yields the protein CATTGDMNTEAFF.

The rearrangement joins TRBV7-2 to TRBJ2-7; no clear D gene. Trimming removed 7 bases at V and 3 bases at J, with 16 bases between. The CDR3 runs to 14 residues. Germline V gives CDR1 SGHTA, CDR2 FQGNSA. CDR3 amino acids: CASNAGGGHYEQYF. CDR3 DNA sequence: TGTGCCAGCAATGCAGGTGGCGGCCACTACGAGCAGTACTTC.

The J gene is TRBJ2-1, the V gene TRBV27; D is perhaps TRBD2 (5 bases). The CDR3 runs to 11 residues. V was trimmed by 6 bases and J by 13 bases, leaving 13 bases between them. CDR1 and CDR2 (germline): MNHEY, SMNVEV (reference sequence). The CDR3 bases are TGTGCCAGCAGCTCTAGGGAGTCCCAGTTCTTC. Amino acids: CASSSRESQFF.

J is TRBJ1-6 and V is TRBV4-3; 8 bases map to TRBD1. The V gene's germline CDR1 is LGHNA and CDR2 YSLEER. This CDR3 has 15 residues. V lost 3 bases, J lost 9 bases, and 7 bases stayed unmatched. CDR3 amino acids: CASSHGDRKGSPLHF. The CDR3 DNA is TGCGCCAGCAGCCATGGGGACAGGAAGGGTTCACCCCTCCACTTT.

The sample holds a few counts of this clonotype. The chain links TRBV27 to TRBJ1-2, with TRBD1 matching 10 bases. V trimming: 5 bases; J trimming: 4 bases; junction bases outside the gene matches: 13. The germline CDR1 and CDR2 sequences are MNHEY and SMNVEV (reference sequence). The length of the CDR3 is 17 residues. CDR3 sequence reads: CASSGGQGKGMAYGYTF. The CDR3 DNA follows: TGTGCCAGCAGTGGGGGACAGGGGAAAGGAATGGCCTATGGCTACACCTTC.

In this sample, this clonotype turned up many times. The chain uses TRBV9 and TRBJ2-5, with TRBD1 identical over 12 bases. Germline V lookup: CDR1 SGDLS, CDR2 YYNGEE. Unmatched junction bases numbered 8, after V lost 2 bases and J lost 6 bases. The CDR3 spans 16 residues. The DNA for the CDR3 is TGTGCCAGCAGCGTGGGTCCGGGACAGGGGGCGAAGACCCAGTACTTC. This gives the protein CASSVGPGQGAKTQYF.

This clonotype turned up a few times. The chain links TRBV4-3 to TRBJ1-5; D remains unclear. The length of the CDR3 is 15 residues. Trimming took off 1 base at V and 1 base at J, with 8 bases between the two ends. Germline-derived CDR1 and CDR2 are LGHNA and YSLEER. Here the CDR3 DNA reads TGCGCCAGCAGCCAAGGACGGGTAAGCAATCAGCCCCAGCATTTT. Translation: CASSQGRVSNQPQHF.

This clonotype occurred a few times. The CDR3 nucleotides are TGCAGTGCCGCACAGACGACTAGCGGGGGGAATTCGGAGACCCAGTACTTC. It translates to CSAAQTTSGGNSETQYF. The rearrangement joins TRBV20-1 to TRBJ2-5, with TRBD2 matching over 13 bases. The CDR3 covers 17 residues. With 6 bases clipped from V and 5 bases from J, the junction kept 15 bases outside the gene matches. The germline gives CDR1 DFQATT, CDR2 SNEGSKA (reference sequence).